One sample yielded the 2 T cell receptor beta chains listed below, sequenced in a study of T cell clusters in autoimmune cytopenias. Each sample's input was roughly 230 ng genomic DNA, about 38,000 genome equivalents. Multiplex touch-down PCR amplified TRB using TRB-A and TRB-B pools in one tube. One entry per CDR3 protein, without DNA, is what TCRdb gives after re-calling the multiplex PCR reads. The sample holds 2,200 or so distinct CDR3 sequences. Sequences were obtained from peripheral blood. Receptor source: a human donor with an autoimmune cytopenia or autoimmune hepatitis (not recorded which).

The rearrangement uses TRBV7-2 and TRBJ2-1. The CDR3 is 17 amino acids. Germline loops: CDR1 SGHTA, CDR2 FQGNSA. This CDR3 is CASSPRGSTFSYNEQFF.

The rearrangement uses TRBV10-3 and TRBJ2-5; TCRdb proposes TRBD1, but this gene call is untestable without DNA. CDR1 and CDR2 (germline): ENHRY, SYGVKD. The CDR3 extends over 12 amino acids. The CDR3 spells CAISDPRAGEYF.